This T cell receptor beta chain was sequenced in a study of human T cells and chemical hapten exposure (dated by TCRdb to the early 2020s). With regard to the full study: For sensitization, 2% DPC in acetone was applied to a roughly 2 cm by roughly 2 cm area of upper inner arm skin. Throughout the study period of about 22 weeks, patients also received therapeutic DPC doses to the scalp every week. Patch testing was performed on the upper back with Finn chambers containing 0.01% DPC, and the patch tests were scored after 6 days according to International Contact Dermatitis Research Group standards. Most of the patients in the cohort were female, and the cohort covered alopecia areata with under or over 50% scalp involvement, alopecia totalis and alopecia universalis. Libraries were pooled for sequencing, and variation in per-sample TCR yields was attributed mainly to small differences in library volumes within the pool. Peripheral blood TCR repertoire changes were tracked in vivo in alopecia patients during primary and secondary sensitization to the hapten diphenylcyclopropenone (DPC). Blood samples were taken from patients before sensitization (week 0) and at 2, 6 and about 24 weeks after DPC sensitization. Blood for TCR sequencing was provided by twenty-nine alopecia patients at one to four time points (pre-sensitization, 2, 6 and 24 weeks). Paper-wide results and their limitations: Compared with pre-sensitization or healthy control sets, expanded TCRs formed significantly more large CDR3 similarity clusters, which is consistent with antigen-driven responses. Patch test score was positively correlated with the number of PT1 expanded TCRs, with significance at thresholds 8, 16 and 32 but not at 4. After repeated subsampling, the strength of the expansion versus patch-test correlation and the threshold at which it became significant changed. DPC sensitization did not change the number of TCRs with a frequency above 1 in 1000, and there was no evidence of changes in global repertoire structure. All patients had alopecia, a presumed autoimmune disease, so their immune response might differ from that of healthy individuals.

This clonotype was seen only a few times. Its antigen remains unidentified. Nothing much larger sits one base from this clone, and base qualities are not available. Interpreted using the paper, the time point label stands for: patch test 3, about 24 weeks after DPC sensitization. The sample's treatment or condition label is to be understood as: therapeutic diphenylcyclopropenone sensitization with weekly scalp DPC. At every patch-test visit, the blood draw took place before the patch test was put on. To be eligible, patients had to be aged 18 to 70, diagnosed with alopecia and judged suitable for DPC therapy, while pregnant patients were excluded. Total RNA was isolated from unfractionated whole blood collected in Tempus Blood RNA tubes. V is shortened by 5 bases, J by 7 bases, and the region joining them spans 5 bases. CDR1 and CDR2 (SGHAT, FQNNGV) derive from the germline V gene. The CDR3 starts with the cysteine, ends with the phenylalanine, and has 10 residues. Only the CDR3 region is kept as DNA, spanning 30 bases read in frame from base 1.

The library was prepared using RACE. These reads were obtained on a NextSeq 500. Library preparation attached unique molecular identifiers to individual cDNA molecules for quantitative, reproducible TCR counting. From each blood RNA sample, both TCR alpha and TCR beta chains were sequenced. Concerning the study's data processing: A median of about 89,000 TCRs per sample was observed, with a range of 23,224 to 690,600. V, J and CDR3 annotation of the TCR reads was carried out using the Decombinator software suite. Every sample was subsampled to the same number of TCRs (28,000) for the PS versus PT1 abundance plots. Expanded TCRs were defined as absent before sensitization and observed at least eight times at the 2-week time point. TCRdb reanalyzed the raw reads on its own, using fastp at Q25 for trimming and MiXCR for clone calling, and kept in-frame beta chains. Identical CDR3 protein sequences are pooled into one entry, listed with their most common genes and DNA. The V and J calls reflect TCRdb's pipeline rather than the authors' work. This sample lists roughly 200,000 distinct CDR3 sequences; 20% to 25% were detected once. Roughly 2.3% of the sample is in the top ten clones.

The sample was whole blood, taken in connection with sensitization to the hapten diphenylcyclopropenone (DPC). The TCR sequence derives from a woman aged 35 to 49 with alopecia areata. Some clones in this sample may be carry-over from other donors' samples. Recombination connected TRBV11-2 to TRBJ1-1, with an unclear D gene assignment. The sequence in DNA is TGTGCCAGCAGCCGTAATGAAGCTTTCTTT. Its protein is CASSRNEAFF.